This record covers a single T cell receptor beta chain. Its antigen is undetermined. This specimen belongs to a study of CXCR3-negative and CXCR3-positive naive CD8 T cells. On the study more broadly: With about 1.5 +/- 0.3 million reads per library, the TRB reads numbered about 135 million in total.

UMI-labeled 5' RACE TRB cDNA libraries were prepared from the cells. For each CDR3 protein, TCRdb gives one entry from its re-call of the 5' RACE reads, without DNA. The sample shows just under 9,000 distinct CDR3 sequences, and over 2% sits with its ten largest clones. The V gene's germline CDR1 is SGHNT and CDR2 YENEEA. The CDR3 extends over 14 amino acids. Study findings and constraints: Naive CXCR3-positive and CXCR3-negative cells shared TRBV-TRBJ usage; memory cells diverged.

The clonotype originates from a human donor in good health. Some clones in this sample may be carry-over from other donors' samples. What was sequenced was naive CXCR3- CD8+ T cells from blood. The subset: CD45RO-CCR7+CD27+CD95- naive CD8+ T cells lacking CXCR3 (TNR3-). The chain uses TRBV11-3 and TRBJ1-1; the TCRdb D gene call, TRBD1, has no DNA to confirm it. CDR3 amino acids: CASSPGQGPTEAFF.